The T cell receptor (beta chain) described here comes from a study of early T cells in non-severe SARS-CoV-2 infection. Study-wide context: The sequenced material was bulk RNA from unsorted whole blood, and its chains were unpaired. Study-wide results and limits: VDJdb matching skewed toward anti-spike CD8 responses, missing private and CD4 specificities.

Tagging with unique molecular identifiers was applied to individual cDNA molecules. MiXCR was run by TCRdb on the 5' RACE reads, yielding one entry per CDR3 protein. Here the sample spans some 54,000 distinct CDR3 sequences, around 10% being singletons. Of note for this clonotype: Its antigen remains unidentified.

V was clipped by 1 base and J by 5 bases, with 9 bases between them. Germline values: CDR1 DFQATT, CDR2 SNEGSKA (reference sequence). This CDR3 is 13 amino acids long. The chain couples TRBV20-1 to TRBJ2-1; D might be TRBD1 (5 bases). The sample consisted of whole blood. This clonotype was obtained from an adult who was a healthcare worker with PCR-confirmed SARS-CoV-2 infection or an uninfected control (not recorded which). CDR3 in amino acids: CSARVVGDNEQFF. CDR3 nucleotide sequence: TGCAGTGCTAGAGTCGTAGGGGACAATGAGCAGTTCTTC.